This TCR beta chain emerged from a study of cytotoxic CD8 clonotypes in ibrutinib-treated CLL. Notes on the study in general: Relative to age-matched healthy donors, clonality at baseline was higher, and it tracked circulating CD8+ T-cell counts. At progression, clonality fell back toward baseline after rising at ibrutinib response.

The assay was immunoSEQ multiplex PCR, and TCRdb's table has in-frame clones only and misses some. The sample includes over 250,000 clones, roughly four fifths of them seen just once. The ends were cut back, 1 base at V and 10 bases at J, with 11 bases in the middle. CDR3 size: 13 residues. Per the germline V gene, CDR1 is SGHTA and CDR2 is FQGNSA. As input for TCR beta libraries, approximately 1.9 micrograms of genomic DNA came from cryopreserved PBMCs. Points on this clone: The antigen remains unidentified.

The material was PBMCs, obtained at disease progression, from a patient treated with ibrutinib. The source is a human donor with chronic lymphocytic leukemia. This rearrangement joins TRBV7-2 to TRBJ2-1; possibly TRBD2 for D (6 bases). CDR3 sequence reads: CASSLEWDSEQFF. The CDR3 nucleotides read TGTGCCAGCAGCTTAGAATGGGACTCCGAGCAGTTCTTC. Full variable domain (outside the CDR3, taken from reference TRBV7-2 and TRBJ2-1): GAGVSQSPSNKVTEKGKDVELRCDPISGHTALYWYRQSLGQGLEFLIYFQGNSAPDKSGLPSDRFSAERTGGSVSTLTIQRTQQEDSAVYLCASSLEWDSEQFFGPGTRLTVL.